These 28 T cell receptor beta chains share one sample of origin, sequenced in a study of glioma-infiltrating T cells after dendritic cell vaccination. Sequenced by immunoSEQ multiplex PCR; TCRdb stores in-frame clones only, minus some. Of 85,000 to 100,000 clones listed, roughly four fifths were seen once; the top ten hold 2% to 2.5%. Documented time point: after dendritic cell vaccination, including at tumor progression/relapse. The sequencing used blood, collected after dendritic cell vaccination. The receptors derive from a human donor with glioblastoma.

The chain employs TRBV19 and TRBJ1-2, with D unclear. The CDR3 is made up of 14 amino acids. From germline, CDR1 is LNHDA and CDR2 SQIVND (reference sequence). V was clipped by 8 bases and J by 4 bases, with 17 bases between them. CDR3 nucleotide sequence: TGTGCCAGTTCGGGTCTTCATTATATCTATGGCTACACCTTC. Its protein is CASSGLHYIYGYTF.

The chain is built from TRBV6-1 and TRBJ1-2; perhaps TRBD1 as D (5 bases). V was shortened by 2 bases and J by 8 bases, with 12 bases between the two germline ends. The CDR3 spans 13 residues. Germline CDR1 and CDR2: MNHNS and SASEGT. The CDR3 DNA reads as TGTGCCAGCAGTGAACGGCAGGGAGGGGGCTACACCTTC. It translates to CASSERQGGGYTF.

This clone was seen a few times. The chain joins TRBV5-5 to TRBJ1-2; D not certain. The CDR3 extends over 17 amino acids. Germline CDR1 and CDR2: SGHKS and YYEKEE (reference sequence). Between the trimmed V and J ends, which lost 4 bases and 3 bases, there was a span of 22 bases. The CDR3 region has the DNA TGTGCCAGCAGCCAAGATGACTTAGGATCGAGCTACTATGGCTACACCTTC. Translation gives CASSQDDLGSSYYGYTF.

This rearrangement joins TRBV7-2 to TRBJ2-3; a weak D match, TRBD2 (5 bases). This CDR3 contains 15 residues. CDR1 and CDR2 from the germline V gene are SGHTA and FQGNSA. The V end was cut by 4 bases, the J end by 3 bases, with 14 bases between. The CDR3 spells CASSSLVSGTDTQYF. In DNA form, the CDR3 reads TGTGCCAGCAGCTCCTTAGTGAGCGGAACAGATACGCAGTATTTT.

The V call is TRBV18, the J call TRBJ1-1; 8 bases map to TRBD1. Germline assignment: CDR1 KGHSH and CDR2 LQKENI. This CDR3 has 15 residues. Unmatched junction bases numbered 10, after V lost 3 bases and J lost 7 bases. The CDR3 DNA reads as TGTGCCAGCTCACCGCCGGACAGGGCTGGGGGTGAAGCTTTCTTT. Translating gives CASSPPDRAGGEAFF. Supplemented by reference TRBV18 and TRBJ1-1, the full variable domain reads NAGVMQNPRHLVRRRGQEARLRCSPMKGHSHVYWYRQLPEEGLKFMVYLQKENIIDESGMPKERFSAEFPKEGPSILRIQQVVRGDSAAYFCASSPPDRAGGEAFFGQGTRLTVV.

This rearrangement joins TRBV7-2 to TRBJ2-1; D gene ambiguous. Trimming removed 5 bases at V and 6 bases at J, with 20 bases between. CDR1 and CDR2 (germline): SGHTA, FQGNSA. The CDR3 has 16 residues. This chain's CDR3 is CASSALPALGTNEQFF. CDR3 coding DNA: TGTGCCAGCAGCGCGCTACCGGCCCTAGGTACCAATGAGCAGTTCTTC.

The rearrangement uses TRBV5-1 and TRBJ2-3; TRBD2 might be the D (10 bases). Germline V gene data show CDR1 as SGHRS and CDR2 as YFSETQ. The CDR3 is made up of 21 amino acids. Trimming removed 0 bases at V and 2 bases at J, with 28 bases between. The CDR3 nucleotides read TGCGCCAGCAGCTTGGCCGGGACAGGGAGGACTAGCGGTCGACCCACAGATACGCAGTATTTT. It codes for CASSLAGTGRTSGRPTDTQYF. Filled out from reference TRBV5-1 and TRBJ2-3, the complete variable domain reads KAGVTQTPRYLIKTRGQQVTLSCSPISGHRSVSWYQQTPGQGLQFLFEYFSETQRNKGNFPGRFSGRQFSNSRSEMNVSTLELGDSALYLCASSLAGTGRTSGRPTDTQYFGPGTRLTVL.

CDR3 sequence (DNA): TGTGCCAGCAGCCAGACAGGGGGTCTCTCCTACGAGCAGTACGTC. Translated: CASSQTGGLSYEQYV. This rearrangement joins TRBV11-2 to TRBJ2-7; TRBD1 matches at 9 bases. Germline lookup yields CDR1 SGHAT and CDR2 FQNNGV. Unmatched junction bases numbered 5, after V lost 5 bases and J lost 0 bases. There are 15 residues in the CDR3.

The J gene is TRBJ2-7, the V gene TRBV7-7; a weak D match, TRBD2 (6 bases). CDR1 and CDR2 from the germline V gene are SSHAT and FNYEAQ (reference sequence). This CDR3 has 15 amino acids. The V end was cut by 5 bases, the J end by 4 bases, with 18 bases between. CDR3 region: CASSPGEGHLYEQYF. Here the CDR3 DNA reads TGTGCCAGCAGCCCGGGGGAAGGACACCTATACGAGCAGTACTTC.

This chain joins TRBV29-1 and TRBJ1-2; 7 bases agree with TRBD1. Germline V gives CDR1 SQVTM, CDR2 ANQGSEA. The length of the CDR3 is 12 residues. J lost 4 bases, V lost 7 bases, and 6 bases had no gene match. The CDR3 DNA reads as TGCAGCGGGCTGACAGGGTTCTATGGCTACACCTTC. Its translation: CSGLTGFYGYTF.

The genes are TRBV5-6 and TRBJ2-7, with D perhaps TRBD1 (6 bases). V lost 3 bases to trimming and J lost 0 bases, with 13 bases between them. CDR1 and CDR2 from the germline V gene are SGHDT and YYEEEE. The CDR3 totals 15 residues. The CDR3 DNA reads as TGTGCCAGCAGCTCGGGACACTCCCGCTCCTACGAGCAGTACGTC. This codes for CASSSGHSRSYEQYV.

The chain joins TRBV5-8 to TRBJ2-1; D might be TRBD2 (7 bases). The V end was cut by 1 base, the J end by 2 bases, with 13 bases between. The CDR3 runs 16 residues. CDR1 SGHTS and CDR2 YDEGEE come from the germline V gene. The CDR3 is CASSLSRGPTYNEQFF. The CDR3, as DNA: TGTGCCAGCAGCTTGTCGCGGGGGCCTACCTACAATGAGCAGTTCTTC.

The chain combines TRBV7-9 with TRBJ2-3, with TRBD2 identical over 9 bases. CDR3 length equals 15 residues. Germline V gives CDR1 SEHNR, CDR2 FQNEAQ (reference sequence). With V trimmed by 5 bases and J by 4 bases, 7 bases remained unmatched. The CDR3 nucleotides are TGTGCCAGCAGCCCCCGCGGGGGGGGTTCAGATACGCAGTATTTT. This sequence encodes CASSPRGGGSDTQYF.

The rearrangement links TRBV2 to TRBJ1-2, with a tentative D call TRBD1 (6 bases). The CDR3 runs 13 residues. Germline V gene sequence: CDR1 SNHLY, CDR2 FYNNEI. V lost 7 bases, J lost 2 bases, and 11 bases lay in between. CDR3 coding DNA: TGTGCCAGCAACCTAGACAGGAACTATGGCTACACCTTC. Protein product: CASNLDRNYGYTF.

The chain couples TRBV18 to TRBJ1-5, with D tentatively TRBD1 (5 bases). The CDR3 is made up of 15 amino acids. Germline-derived CDR1 and CDR2 are KGHSH and LQKENI. The germline V and J ends were trimmed by 3 bases and 3 bases, with 12 bases remaining between them. The CDR3 coding sequence is TGTGCCAGCTCACCCCGAGACAGCGACAATCAGCCCCAGCATTTT. The encoded protein is CASSPRDSDNQPQHF. The entire variable domain, with the rest obtained from reference TRBV18 and TRBJ1-5, is as follows: NAGVMQNPRHLVRRRGQEARLRCSPMKGHSHVYWYRQLPEEGLKFMVYLQKENIIDESGMPKERFSAEFPKEGPSILRIQQVVRGDSAAYFCASSPRDSDNQPQHFGDGTRLSIL.

The rearrangement uses TRBV19 and TRBJ1-4, with TRBD1 matching 10 bases. Germline V gene lookup returns CDR1 LNHDA and CDR2 SQIVND (reference sequence). The CDR3 is made up of 14 amino acids. J lost 7 bases, V lost 6 bases, and 5 bases had no gene match. This CDR3 is CASRATGGGEKLFF. For the CDR3, the DNA is TGTGCCAGTAGGGCGACAGGGGGCGGTGAAAAACTGTTTTTT.

This chain links TRBV7-9 with TRBJ2-1; unclear D gene. Trimming took 4 bases from V and 0 from J, leaving 7 bases between them. Germline values: CDR1 SEHNR, CDR2 FQNEAQ (reference sequence). The CDR3 runs 14 residues. CDR3 loop: CASSSQSSYNEQFF. CDR3 nucleotide sequence: TGTGCCAGCAGCTCACAGAGCTCCTACAATGAGCAGTTCTTC.

V gene TRBV5-1 combines with J gene TRBJ2-5, with 8 bases fitting TRBD2. This CDR3 region has 15 residues. Unmatched junction bases numbered 10, after V lost 4 bases and J lost 5 bases. Germline V gene sequence: CDR1 SGHRS, CDR2 YFSETQ. The CDR3 nucleotides are TGCGCCAGCAGCCTCAACACGGGGGGGGGCGAGACCCAGTACTTC. As protein: CASSLNTGGGETQYF.

This clone was found a few times. The V gene is TRBV27, the J gene TRBJ1-1; 8 positions match TRBD1. V shed 4 bases, J shed 5 bases, and the junction held 12 bases outside the gene matches. This CDR3 contains 16 residues. Germline CDR1 reads MNHEY; CDR2 reads SMNVEV (reference sequence). CDR3 bases: TGTGCCAGCAGTTCCTCAGGGGGCATGAGGTGGACTGAAGCTTTCTTT. It is translated as CASSSSGGMRWTEAFF.

The chain combines TRBV6-1 with TRBJ1-2, with D perhaps TRBD1 (5 bases). CDR3 size: 13 residues. V was cut by 3 bases and J by 6 bases, with 11 bases left in between. Germline V gene sequence: CDR1 MNHNS, CDR2 SASEGT. The CDR3 coding sequence is TGTGCCAGCAGTGAGATTACAGGAGATGGCTACACCTTC. The encoded protein is CASSEITGDGYTF.

The rearrangement joins TRBV5-1 to TRBJ2-3, with 11 bases that match TRBD1. The germline V gene encodes CDR1 SGHRS and CDR2 YFSETQ. V was pared by 3 bases and J by 2 bases, with 8 bases of the junction left unmatched. The CDR3 runs to 17 residues. The CDR3 protein is CASSSMDRGPPTDTQYF. The CDR3 coding sequence is TGCGCCAGCAGCTCCATGGACAGGGGGCCCCCCACAGATACGCAGTATTTT.

The chain recombines TRBV4-1 with TRBJ2-7; the D gene is possibly TRBD1 (6 bases). CDR3 length: 17 residues. V lost 0 bases and J 3 bases, leaving 18 bases between the germline ends. Germline CDR1 reads MGHRA; CDR2 reads YSYEKL. The CDR3 region is CASSQDPGIGQIYEQYV. In nucleotides, the CDR3 is TGCGCCAGCAGCCAAGATCCGGGAATCGGACAGATCTACGAGCAGTACGTC.

In DNA form, the CDR3 reads TGTGCCAGCCAAAGGGACAGGGGGTGGACTGAAGCTTTCTTT. The encoded protein is CASQRDRGWTEAFF. The rearrangement uses TRBV19 and TRBJ1-1; 11 bases are shared with TRBD1. Unmatched junction bases numbered 8, after V lost 9 bases and J lost 5 bases. The CDR3 contains 14 residues. The germline V gene encodes CDR1 LNHDA and CDR2 SQIVND (reference sequence).

The V gene is TRBV18, the J gene TRBJ1-1; D gene unclear. V was clipped by 2 bases and J by 1 base, with 8 bases between them. Per germline, CDR1 KGHSH and CDR2 LQKENI. This CDR3 region has 14 residues. The CDR3 sequence: CASSPISGNTEAFF. The CDR3 DNA is TGTGCCAGCTCACCAATTTCGGGGAACACTGAAGCTTTCTTT.

The V and J genes are TRBV19 and TRBJ1-1; D is uncertain. Germline values: CDR1 LNHDA, CDR2 SQIVND (reference sequence). The CDR3 extends over 11 amino acids. V was cut by 7 bases and J by 7 bases, with 10 bases left in between. CDR3 loop: CASTTEFEAFF. The CDR3 DNA follows: TGTGCCAGTACCACAGAGTTTGAAGCTTTCTTT.

The chain links TRBV27 to TRBJ1-5, with a weak D call TRBD1 (6 bases). Per germline, CDR1 MNHEY and CDR2 SMNVEV (reference sequence). V was pared by 2 bases and J by 3 bases, with 20 bases between. The CDR3 runs 18 residues. The CDR3 sequence: CASSLIDMGASNNQPQHF. DNA of the CDR3: TGTGCCAGCAGTTTAATAGACATGGGGGCTTCGAACAATCAGCCCCAGCATTTT.

The CDR3 protein is CASSLKTGVTNEKLFF. In DNA, the CDR3 is TGTGCCAGCAGCCTCAAAACAGGGGTTACTAATGAAAAACTGTTTTTT. The V and J genes are TRBV7-9 and TRBJ1-4, with TRBD1 matching 7 bases. The CDR3 extends over 16 amino acids. V lost 5 bases, J lost 2 bases, and 8 bases stayed unmatched. Germline V CDR1 and CDR2: SEHNR, FQNEAQ (reference sequence).

This clone was observed a handful of times. The rearrangement links TRBV6-6 to TRBJ1-2, with D uncertain. V lost 6 bases, J lost 8 bases, and 19 bases lay in between. CDR3 length: 14 amino acids. CDR1 and CDR2 from the germline V gene are MNHNY and SVGAGI (reference sequence). Written as DNA, the CDR3 is TGTGCCAGCAGCCCCCTTGGAGGGTTTGGCGGCTACACCTTC. Amino acids: CASSPLGGFGGYTF.